This entry describes one T cell receptor beta chain. Its antigen is still unknown. With 60 Vbeta and 13 Jbeta primers, the PCR was carried out. Using immunoSEQ multiplex PCR, the repertoire was profiled, and TCRdb retains in-frame clones only, with some absent. This sample contains approximately 110,000 clones. These data belong to a study of cytomegalovirus exposure and HLA in healthy donors. Study-level points and caveats: Later findings reportedly placed an Asian-associated ancestry cluster below the approximately 670-donor mean for N-insertions. When analyzed later, a missense DCLRE1C variant was found to be linked to TCR beta V- and J-gene trimming. Specificity for CMV antigens was confirmed in vitro for three of the CMV-associated chains.

Sequencing was done on a sample of PBMCs. The source is a man aged 25-40 years in good health and CMV-seronegative.

CDR3 loop: CASSQGGGQGNEQYF. Here the CDR3 DNA reads TGCGCCAGCAGCCAAGGGGGCGGACAGGGCAACGAGCAGTACTTC. The chain employs TRBV4-1 and TRBJ2-5; the match to TRBD1 covers 8 bases. The tail of the sequence fits TRBJ2-7 better, so the J call may be wrong. CDR1 is MGHRA, CDR2 YSYEKL, per germline. The CDR3 runs to 15 residues.